This T cell receptor (beta chain) was obtained from a study of monozygotic twins with inflammatory bowel disease. Samples each yielded cDNA through eight separate reactions. A template switching step added UMIs, each with a 6-nucleotide sample barcode. With around 15 and 9 cycles respectively, two nested PCRs were carried out on TCRalpha and TCRbeta cDNA. TCRdb re-called the 5' RACE reads and catalogs CDR3 proteins one per entry, DNA excluded. Here the sample table reports around 450,000 distinct CDR3 sequences. Germline V gives CDR1 MGHDK, CDR2 SYGVNS. The CDR3 has 17 amino acids. A word on this clonotype: Its cognate antigen is unknown.

Study outcomes and limitations: Discordant twins showed the same repertoire similarity as concordant twins, possibly from limited power.

The chain uses TRBV25-1 and TRBJ2-1; checking the TCRdb D call of TRBD1 is not possible without DNA. The clonotype originates from a human donor with ulcerative colitis or Crohn's disease, or a healthy co-twin of an affected twin (not recorded which). The sequenced sample consisted of blood. The CDR3 loop reads CATSSNRGTGSYNEQFF. The full variable domain, rest sourced from reference TRBV25-1 and TRBJ2-1, is EADIYQTPRYLVIGTGKKITLECSQTMGHDKMYWYQQDPGMELHLIHYSYGVNSTEKGDLSSESTVSRIRTEHFPLTLESARPSHTSQYLCATSSNRGTGSYNEQFFGPGTRLTVL.